One T cell receptor (beta chain) is described in this entry. Its matching antigen is unknown. Assay used: immunoSEQ multiplex PCR; TCRdb lists only in-frame clones, some missing. There are about 150,000 clones in the sample; 90% occur only once, and under 20% lies in the top ten. The data originate from a study of T cell responses to AZD1222 COVID-19 vaccine. General study findings and limits: Reports say nearly half of spike-specific TCRs go after unmutated variant regions. Among AZD1222 vaccinees, only 5 to 7 were seropositive at baseline. Donors, mostly white British, included more females; clonal diversity was possibly underestimated. No repertoire was sampled before or during the peak T cell response, only after it.

Germline CDR1 reads SGHAT; CDR2 reads FQNNGV. The CDR3 contains 13 residues. Trimming left V 5 bases short and J 7 bases short, with 11 bases between. The chain links TRBV11-2 to TRBJ1-4; possibly TRBD1 for D (6 bases). The material was peripheral blood, obtained on day 0 of AZD1222 vaccination. The receptor was derived from an adult in good health. The CDR3 loop reads CASSLWGPEKLFF. CDR3 coding DNA: TGTGCCAGCAGCCTATGGGGGCCTGAAAAACTGTTTTTT.